This TCR beta chain was sequenced during a study of identical twins. Via MiXCR, TCRdb re-called the 5' RACE reads, giving one row per CDR3 protein. Among a few hundred thousand distinct CDR3 sequences, around 15% were seen once, and the ten largest hold roughly 0.42%. This clonotype turned up a few times. Germline values: CDR1 SQVTM, CDR2 ANQGSEA. V lost 8 bases and J lost 0; bases outside the gene matches: 6. The CDR3 spans 14 residues. These same data were also listed under a study on yellow fever vaccine responses in identical twins.

Sequencing input: CD4+ T cells sorted from blood. V usage is TRBV29-1 and J usage is TRBJ2-1; 8 positions match TRBD2. The sequence came from a woman aged 18-29 years in good health. The CDR3 spells CSTTSGSSYNEQFF. CDR3 coding DNA: TGCAGCACAACTAGCGGTAGCTCCTACAATGAGCAGTTCTTC.